This TCR beta chain originates from a study of cytomegalovirus exposure and HLA in healthy donors. General study findings and limits: In a later analysis, TCR beta V- and J-gene trimming was associated with a missense DCLRE1C variant.

Concerning this clone itself: Its antigen is still unknown.

Unmatched junction bases numbered 6, after V lost 10 bases and J lost 5 bases. Germline CDR1 reads LNHDA; CDR2 reads SQIVND (reference sequence). The CDR3 has 12 residues. Although they were nominally healthy when sampled, donors likely had unrecorded immune exposures. With 60 Vbeta and 13 Jbeta primers, the PCR was carried out. Clones were read by immunoSEQ multiplex PCR, and TCRdb kept only the in-frame ones, dropping some. The table includes roughly 130,000 clones, approximately 80% detected once. This TCR came from a man aged 35-49 years in good health and CMV-seronegative. The V call is TRBV19, the J call TRBJ2-7, with 9 bases identical to TRBD1. The sequencing sample was made of PBMCs. The CDR3 nucleotides are TGTGCCAACCGGGACAGGGTCCACGAGCAGTACTTC. Its protein product is CANRDRVHEQYF.